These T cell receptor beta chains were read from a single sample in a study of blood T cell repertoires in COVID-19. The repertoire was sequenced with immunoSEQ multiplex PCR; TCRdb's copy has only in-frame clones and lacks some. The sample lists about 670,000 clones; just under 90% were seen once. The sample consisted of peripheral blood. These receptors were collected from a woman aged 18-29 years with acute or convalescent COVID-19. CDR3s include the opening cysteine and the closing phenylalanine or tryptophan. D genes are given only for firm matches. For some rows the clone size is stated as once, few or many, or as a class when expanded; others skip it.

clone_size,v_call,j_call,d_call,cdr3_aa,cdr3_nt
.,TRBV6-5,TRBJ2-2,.,CASSGGGWGTGELFF,TGTGCCAGCAGCGGCGGGGGCTGGGGCACCGGGGAGCTGTTTTTT
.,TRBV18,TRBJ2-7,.,CASSSGFSYEQYF,TGTGCCAGCTCATCCGGTTTTTCCTACGAGCAGTACTTC
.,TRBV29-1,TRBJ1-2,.,CSVPKQGLYGYTF,TGCAGCGTTCCCAAACAGGGCTTATATGGCTACACCTTC
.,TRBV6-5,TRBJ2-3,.,CASRPAGGPDTQYF,TGTGCCAGCAGACCAGCAGGGGGGCCAGATACGCAGTATTTT
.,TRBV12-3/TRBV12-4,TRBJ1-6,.,CASSLPGLPLHF,TGTGCCAGCAGTTTGCCGGGTTTGCCCCTCCACTTT
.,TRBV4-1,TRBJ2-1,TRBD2,CASSQLPAGGLWDEQFF,TGCGCCAGCAGCCAACTACCAGCGGGGGGCCTCTGGGATGAGCAGTTCTTC
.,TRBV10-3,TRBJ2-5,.,CAISESTGESQETQYF,TGTGCCATCAGTGAGTCGACCGGAGAATCTCAAGAGACCCAGTACTTC
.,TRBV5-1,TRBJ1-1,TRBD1,CASSSPSQGGFVNTEAFF,TGCGCCAGCAGCTCACCCTCGCAGGGGGGATTCGTGAACACTGAAGCTTTCTTT
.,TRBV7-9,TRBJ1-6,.,CASQGGIYNSPLHF,TGTGCCAGCCAGGGAGGGATCTATAATTCACCCCTCCACTTT
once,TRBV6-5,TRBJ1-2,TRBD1,CASRGGQLPNYGYTF,TGTGCCAGCAGAGGGGGACAGCTACCTAACTATGGCTACACCTTC
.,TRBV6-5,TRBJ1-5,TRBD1,CASKGTGENQPQHF,TGTGCCAGCAAAGGGACAGGGGAAAATCAGCCCCAGCATTTT
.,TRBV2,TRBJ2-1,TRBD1,CARGAGTGKNEQFF,TGTGCCAGGGGGGCCGGGACAGGGAAGAATGAGCAGTTCTTC
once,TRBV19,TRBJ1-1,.,CASSIDRPWEGGTEAFF,TGTGCCAGTAGTATAGACCGGCCGTGGGAGGGAGGTACTGAAGCTTTCTTT
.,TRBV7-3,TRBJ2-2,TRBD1,CASSLGQGGTGELFF,TGTGCCAGCAGCCTAGGACAGGGAGGAACCGGGGAGCTGTTTTTT
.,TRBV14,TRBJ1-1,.,CASSHQMNTEAFF,TGTGCCAGCAGCCATCAGATGAACACTGAAGCTTTCTTT
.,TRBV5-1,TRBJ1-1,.,CASSLSGVDTEAFF,TGCGCCAGCAGCTTGTCAGGGGTAGACACTGAAGCTTTCTTT
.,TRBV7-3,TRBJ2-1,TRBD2,CASSLGTSGVGEQFF,TGTGCCAGCAGCTTGGGGACTAGCGGGGTTGGTGAGCAGTTCTTC
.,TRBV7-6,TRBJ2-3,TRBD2,CASSLAAGIADTQYF,TGTGCCAGCAGCTTAGCAGCGGGGATAGCAGATACGCAGTATTTT
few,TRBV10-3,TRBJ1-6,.,CAISAGGHSPLHF,TGTGCCATCAGTGCCGGGGGGCATTCACCCCTCCACTTT
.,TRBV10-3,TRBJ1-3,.,CAISSTGFQGNTIYF,TGTGCCATCAGCTCTACAGGGTTTCAAGGAAACACCATATATTTT
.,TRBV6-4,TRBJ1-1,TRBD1,CASSDAQGAHNTEAFF,TGTGCCAGCAGTGACGCCCAGGGGGCGCATAACACTGAAGCTTTCTTT
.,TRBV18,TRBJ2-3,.,CASSPSGDTQYF,TGTGCCAGCTCACCGAGCGGAGATACGCAGTATTTT
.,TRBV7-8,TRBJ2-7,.,CASSHQGEAGEQYF,TGTGCCAGCAGCCACCAGGGGGAGGCGGGCGAGCAGTACTTC
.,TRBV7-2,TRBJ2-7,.,CASSLGRGAYEQYF,TGTGCCAGCAGCTTAGGCCGGGGGGCTTACGAGCAGTACTTC
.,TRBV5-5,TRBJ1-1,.,CASSWEGNTEAFF,TGTGCCAGCAGTTGGGAGGGGAACACTGAAGCTTTCTTT
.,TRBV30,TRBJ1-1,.,CACTSLLMNTEAFF,TGTGCCTGCACTAGCTTACTCATGAACACTGAAGCTTTCTTT
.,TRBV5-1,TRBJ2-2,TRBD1,CASSKQGADTGELFF,TGCGCCAGCAGCAAACAGGGGGCGGACACCGGGGAGCTGTTTTTT
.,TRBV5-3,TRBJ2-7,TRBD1,CARSLEVGQGTYEQYF,TGTGCCAGAAGCTTGGAGGTGGGACAGGGGACCTACGAGCAGTACTTC
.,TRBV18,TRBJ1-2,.,CASSPTANYGYTF,TGTGCCAGCTCACCTACAGCTAACTATGGCTACACCTTC
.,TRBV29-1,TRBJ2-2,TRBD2,CSAGGGARDTGELFF,TGCAGCGCCGGGGGAGGGGCGCGGGATACCGGGGAGCTGTTTTTT
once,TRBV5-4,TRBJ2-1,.,CASSSQRGAASHEQFF,TGTGCCAGCAGCTCCCAAAGGGGCGCAGCCAGTCATGAGCAGTTCTTC
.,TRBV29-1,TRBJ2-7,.,CSVGRLASATGEQYF,TGCAGCGTTGGCCGGCTAGCGTCTGCAACGGGCGAGCAGTACTTC
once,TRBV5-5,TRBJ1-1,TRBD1,CASTGTATEAFF,TGTGCCAGCACAGGGACAGCCACTGAAGCTTTCTTT
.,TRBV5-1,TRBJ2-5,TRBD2,CASSWLGLAGGKETQYF,TGCGCCAGCAGCTGGTTGGGACTAGCGGGGGGAAAAGAGACCCAGTACTTC
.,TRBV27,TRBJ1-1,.,CASSSTGTLNTEAFF,TGTGCCAGCAGTTCAACAGGGACCTTGAACACTGAAGCTTTCTTT
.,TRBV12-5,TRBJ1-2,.,CASGSTYDGYTF,TGTGCTAGTGGTTCGACATACGATGGCTACACCTTC
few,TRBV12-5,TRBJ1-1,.,CASEERTRGGNEAFF,TGTGCTAGTGAGGAGAGGACGAGGGGCGGGAATGAAGCTTTCTTT
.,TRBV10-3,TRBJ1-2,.,CAISPVARVNYGYTF,TGTGCCATCAGTCCGGTGGCGCGGGTTAACTATGGCTACACCTTC
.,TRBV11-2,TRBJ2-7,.,CASSLARGDYEQYF,TGTGCCAGCAGCTTAGCGCGGGGTGACTACGAGCAGTACTTC
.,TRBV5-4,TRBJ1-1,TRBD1,CASLDRGKNTEAFF,TGTGCCAGCCTTGACAGGGGAAAGAACACTGAAGCTTTCTTT
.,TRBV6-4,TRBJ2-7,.,CASSDSGEYF,TGTGCCAGCAGTGACTCCGGAGAGTACTTC
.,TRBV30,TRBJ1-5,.,CACGGDNSNQPQHF,TGTGCCTGTGGAGGGGATAATAGCAATCAGCCCCAGCATTTT
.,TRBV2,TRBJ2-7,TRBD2,CASSKPLLTSGESEQYF,TGTGCCAGCAGTAAACCCCTATTGACTAGCGGGGAAAGTGAGCAGTACTTC
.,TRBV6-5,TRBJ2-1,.,CASGRGGNEQFF,TGTGCCAGCGGCCGAGGGGGCAATGAGCAGTTCTTC
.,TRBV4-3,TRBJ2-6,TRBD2,CASSRGLAGTLGANVLTF,TGCGCCAGCAGCCGCGGACTAGCGGGGACCCTTGGGGCCAACGTCCTGACTTTC
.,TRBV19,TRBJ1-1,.,CASSTSLGTSHTEAFF,TGTGCCAGTAGTACCTCACTGGGGACTTCTCACACTGAAGCTTTCTTT
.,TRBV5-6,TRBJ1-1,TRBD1,CASSWWGTWTGTNTEAFF,TGTGCCAGCAGCTGGTGGGGAACCTGGACAGGGACGAACACTGAAGCTTTCTTT